This T cell receptor beta chain was sequenced for a study of post-analysis software for immune sequencing data. General study findings and limits: The five TRBV segments detected at higher frequency in patients than in controls included TRBV5-6, TRBV5-1 and TRBV20-1.

The CDR3 runs to 14 residues. CDR1 is SGHTA and CDR2 is FQGNSA in the germline V gene. Unmatched junction bases numbered 2, after V lost 1 base and J lost 6 bases. As regards this clonotype: Its antigen is still unknown.

TCR beta libraries were prepared from cDNA with unique molecular identifiers. One entry per CDR3 protein, called by TCRdb with MiXCR from the PCR reads. The sample carries some 690,000 distinct CDR3 sequences, 55% to 60% recorded once. This clonotype was sampled from a girl aged 2 to 9 with multiple sclerosis. Sample: blood. This chain joins TRBV7-2 and TRBJ1-2; 10 nucleotides match TRBD1. In nucleotides, the CDR3 is TGTGCCAGCAGCTTAGTGGGACAGGGGAATGGCTACACCTTC. This translates into CASSLVGQGNGYTF.